These 6 T cell receptor beta chains were sequenced from one sample in a study of cytomegalovirus exposure and HLA in healthy donors. Researchers ran the PCR with 60 Vbeta and 13 Jbeta primers. Assay: immunoSEQ multiplex PCR; the TCRdb copy retains only in-frame clones and omits some. Of fewer than 200,000 clones listed, 84% are singletons. The sequenced material came from PBMCs. Source of these receptors: a man aged 30-40 years in good health and CMV-seronegative.

This clone was counted a single time. The gene calls are TRBV6-5 and TRBJ1-2; a weak D match, TRBD1 (5 bases). CDR1 and CDR2 from the germline V gene are MNHEY and SVGAGI. The CDR3 is 13 amino acids. V lost 6 bases, J lost 8 bases, and 16 bases lay in between. The CDR3 bases are TGTGCCAGCAGGGCCAGGGAGGGAAGGGGCTACACCTTC. Amino acids: CASRAREGRGYTF.

The chain couples TRBV5-1 to TRBJ2-1, with 9 positions matching TRBD2. Germline V gene data show CDR1 as SGHRS and CDR2 as YFSETQ. V shed 4 bases and J 6 bases; nucleotides not matched to a gene: 5. This CDR3 has 14 residues. CDR3 residues: CASSLAGLANEQFF. As DNA, the CDR3 is TGCGCCAGCAGCCTAGCGGGACTAGCCAATGAGCAGTTCTTC.

CDR3 nucleotides: TGCGCCAGCAGCTTGGGGGGGCCAAGCACAGATACGCAGTATTTT. Protein product: CASSLGGPSTDTQYF. V and J are TRBV5-1 and TRBJ2-3; D perhaps matches TRBD1 (6 bases). CDR1 is SGHRS and CDR2 is YFSETQ in the germline V gene. This CDR3 has 15 residues. V was pared by 0 bases and J by 0 bases, with 8 bases between.

The table lists this clone with a count of one. The V call is TRBV19, the J call TRBJ2-7, with 10 bases identical to TRBD2. J was trimmed by 2 bases and V by 5 bases; bases with no gene match: 9. The germline V gene encodes CDR1 LNHDA and CDR2 SQIVND (reference sequence). The CDR3 covers 16 residues. The CDR3 nucleotides are TGTGCCAGTAGTCCTCGCCTAGCGGGAGAGGCCTACGAGCAGTACTTC. Translating gives CASSPRLAGEAYEQYF. The variable domain in full, with the rest retrieved from reference TRBV19 and TRBJ2-7, is DGGITQSPKYLFRKEGQNVTLSCEQNLNHDAMYWYRQDPGQGLRLIYYSQIVNDFQKGDIAEGYSVSREKKESFPLTVTSAQKNPTAFYLCASSPRLAGEAYEQYFGPGTRLTVT.

This rearrangement joins TRBV25-1 to TRBJ1-1, with TRBD1 matching 7 bases. This CDR3 is built from 13 residues. With V trimmed by 8 bases and J by 1 base, 4 bases remained unmatched. Per the germline V gene, CDR1 is MGHDK and CDR2 is SYGVNS. Here the CDR3 DNA reads TGTGCCAGCGGCGGGACAGCGAACACTGAAGCTTTCTTT. It specifies CASGGTANTEAFF.

The chain joins TRBV2 to TRBJ1-2, with 9 bases fitting TRBD1. With 4 bases clipped from V and 2 bases from J, the junction kept 8 bases outside the gene matches. Germline values: CDR1 SNHLY, CDR2 FYNNEI. The CDR3 runs 16 residues. CDR3 sequence reads: CASSGDRAITNYGYTF. The CDR3 bases are TGTGCCAGCAGTGGGGACAGGGCCATTACGAACTATGGCTACACCTTC.